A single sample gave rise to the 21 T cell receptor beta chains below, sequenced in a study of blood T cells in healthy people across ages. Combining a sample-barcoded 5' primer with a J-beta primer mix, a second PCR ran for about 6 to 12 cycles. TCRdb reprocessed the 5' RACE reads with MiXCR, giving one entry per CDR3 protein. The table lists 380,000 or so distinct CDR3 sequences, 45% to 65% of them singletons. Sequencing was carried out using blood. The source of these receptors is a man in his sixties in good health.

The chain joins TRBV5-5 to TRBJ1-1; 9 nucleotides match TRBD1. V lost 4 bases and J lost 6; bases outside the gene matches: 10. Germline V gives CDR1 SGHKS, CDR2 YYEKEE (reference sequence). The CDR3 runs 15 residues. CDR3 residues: CASSQTGQGHPEAFF. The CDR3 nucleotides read TGTGCCAGCAGCCAAACAGGACAGGGGCACCCTGAAGCTTTCTTT. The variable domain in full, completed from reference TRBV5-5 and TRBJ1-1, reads DAGVTQSPTHLIKTRGQQVTLRCSPISGHKSVSWYQQVLGQGPQFIFQYYEKEERGRGNFPDRFSARQFPNYSSELNVNALLLGDSALYLCASSQTGQGHPEAFFGQGTRLTVV.

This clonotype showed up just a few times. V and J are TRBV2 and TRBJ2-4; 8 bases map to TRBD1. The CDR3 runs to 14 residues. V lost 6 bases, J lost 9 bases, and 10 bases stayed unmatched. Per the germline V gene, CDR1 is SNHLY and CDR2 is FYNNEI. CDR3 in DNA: TGTGCCAGCAGCTCTACAGGGGGGTCAGTCATTCAGTACTTC. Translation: CASSSTGGSVIQYF.

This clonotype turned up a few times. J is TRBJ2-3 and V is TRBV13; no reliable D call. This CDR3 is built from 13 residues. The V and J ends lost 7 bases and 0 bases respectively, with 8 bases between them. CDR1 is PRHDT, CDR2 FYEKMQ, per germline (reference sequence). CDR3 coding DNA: TGTGCCAGCATGGCCAGGAGCACAGATACGCAGTATTTT. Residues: CASMARSTDTQYF.

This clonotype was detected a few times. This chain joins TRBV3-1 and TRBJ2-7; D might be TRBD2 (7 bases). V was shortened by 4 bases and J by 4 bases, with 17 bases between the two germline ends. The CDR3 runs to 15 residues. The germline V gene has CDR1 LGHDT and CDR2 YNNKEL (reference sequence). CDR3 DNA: TGTGCCAGCAGCCCGACGTGGGCGGGGGCATACGAGCAGTACTTC. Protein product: CASSPTWAGAYEQYF.

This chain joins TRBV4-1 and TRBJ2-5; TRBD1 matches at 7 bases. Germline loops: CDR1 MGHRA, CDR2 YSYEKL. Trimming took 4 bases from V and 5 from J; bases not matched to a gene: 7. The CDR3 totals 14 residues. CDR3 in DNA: TGCGCCAGCAGCCGCGAGGGGGCGCGTGAGACCCAGTACTTC. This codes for CASSREGARETQYF.

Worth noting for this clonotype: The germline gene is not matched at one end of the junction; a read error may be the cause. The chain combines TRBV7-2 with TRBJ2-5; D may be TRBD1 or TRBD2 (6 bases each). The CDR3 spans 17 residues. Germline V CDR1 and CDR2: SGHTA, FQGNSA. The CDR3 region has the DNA TGTGCCAGCAGCTTAAGGTTGGGGGGCGTGGGGCAAGAGGCCCAGTACTTC. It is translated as CASSLRLGGVGQEAQYF.

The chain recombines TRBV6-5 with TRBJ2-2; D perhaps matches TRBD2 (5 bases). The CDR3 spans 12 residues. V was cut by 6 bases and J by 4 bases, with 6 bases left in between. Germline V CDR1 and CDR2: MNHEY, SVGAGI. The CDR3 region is CASRLVTGELFF. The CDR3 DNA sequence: TGTGCCAGCAGACTAGTCACCGGGGAGCTGTTTTTT.

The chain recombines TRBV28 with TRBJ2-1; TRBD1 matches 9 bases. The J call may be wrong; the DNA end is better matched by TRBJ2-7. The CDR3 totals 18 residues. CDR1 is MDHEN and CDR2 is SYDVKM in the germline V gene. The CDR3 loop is CASSFMGTGITRDNEQYF. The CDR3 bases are TGTGCCAGCAGTTTCATGGGGACAGGGATTACTCGGGACAATGAGCAGTACTTC.

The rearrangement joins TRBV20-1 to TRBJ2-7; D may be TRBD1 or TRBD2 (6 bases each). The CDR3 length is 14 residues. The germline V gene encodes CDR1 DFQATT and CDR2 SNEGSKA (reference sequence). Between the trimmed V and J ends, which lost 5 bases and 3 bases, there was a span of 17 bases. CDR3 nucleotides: TGCAGTGCTCACCGGTTGGGGGGCCGCTACGAGCAGTACTTC. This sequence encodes CSAHRLGGRYEQYF.

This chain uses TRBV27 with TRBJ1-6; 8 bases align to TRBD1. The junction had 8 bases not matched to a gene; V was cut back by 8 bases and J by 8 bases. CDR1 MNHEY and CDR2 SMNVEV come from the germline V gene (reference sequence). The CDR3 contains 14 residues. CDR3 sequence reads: CASGPGQGHSPLHF. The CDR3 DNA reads TGTGCCAGCGGCCCCGGACAGGGACATTCACCCCTCCACTTT.

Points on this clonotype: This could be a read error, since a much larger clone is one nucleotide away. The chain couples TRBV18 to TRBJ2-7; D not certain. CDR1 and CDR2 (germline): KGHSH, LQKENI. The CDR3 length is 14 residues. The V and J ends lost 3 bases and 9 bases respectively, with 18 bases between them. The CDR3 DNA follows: TGTGCCAGCTCACCGAACCCTATCCGTCATGGGCAGTACTTC. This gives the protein CASSPNPIRHGQYF.

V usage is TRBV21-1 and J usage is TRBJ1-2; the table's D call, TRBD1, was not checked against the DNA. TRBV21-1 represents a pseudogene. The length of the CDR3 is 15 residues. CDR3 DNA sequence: TGTGCCAGCAGCAAAGGGCGGCAGGGGTTGGGTGGCTACACCTTC. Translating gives CASSKGRQGLGGYTF.

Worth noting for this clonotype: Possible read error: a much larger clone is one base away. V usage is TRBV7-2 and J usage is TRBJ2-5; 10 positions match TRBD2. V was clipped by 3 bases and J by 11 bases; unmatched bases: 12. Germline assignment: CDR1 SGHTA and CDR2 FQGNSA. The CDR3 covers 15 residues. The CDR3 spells CASSFASGGAGEQYF. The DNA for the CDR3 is TGTGCCAGCAGCTTTGCGAGCGGGGGGGCTGGGGAGCAGTACTTC. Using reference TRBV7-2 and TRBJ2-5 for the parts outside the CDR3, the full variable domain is GAGVSQSPSNKVTEKGKDVELRCDPISGHTALYWYRQSLGQGLEFLIYFQGNSAPDKSGLPSDRFSAERTGGSVSTLTIQRTQQEDSAVYLCASSFASGGAGEQYFGPGTRLLVL.

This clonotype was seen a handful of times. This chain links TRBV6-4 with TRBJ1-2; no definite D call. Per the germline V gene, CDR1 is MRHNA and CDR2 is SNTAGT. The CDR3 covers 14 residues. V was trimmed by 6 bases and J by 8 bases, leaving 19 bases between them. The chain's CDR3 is CASSNAGQIGGYTF. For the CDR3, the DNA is TGTGCCAGCAGCAACGCTGGGCAGATTGGAGGCTACACCTTC.

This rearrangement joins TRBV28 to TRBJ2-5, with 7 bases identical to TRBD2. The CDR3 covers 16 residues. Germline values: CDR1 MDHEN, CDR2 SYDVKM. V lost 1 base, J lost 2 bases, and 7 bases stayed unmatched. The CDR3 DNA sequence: TGTGCCAGCAGTTTATTTGGGACTATGGGGCAAGAGACCCAGTACTTC. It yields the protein CASSLFGTMGQETQYF.

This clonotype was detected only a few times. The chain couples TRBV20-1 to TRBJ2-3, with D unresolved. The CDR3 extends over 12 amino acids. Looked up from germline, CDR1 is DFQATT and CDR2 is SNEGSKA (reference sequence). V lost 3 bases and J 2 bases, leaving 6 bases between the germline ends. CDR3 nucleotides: TGCAGTGCTAGGGCCAACACAGATACGCAGTATTTT. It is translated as CSARANTDTQYF.

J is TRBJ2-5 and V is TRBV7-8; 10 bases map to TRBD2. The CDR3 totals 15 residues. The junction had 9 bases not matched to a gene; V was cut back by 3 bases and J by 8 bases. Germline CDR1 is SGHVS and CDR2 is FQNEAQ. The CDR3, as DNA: TGTGCCAGCAGCTTGGGGACTAGCGCCTCCAGAACCCAGTACTTC. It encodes CASSLGTSASRTQYF.

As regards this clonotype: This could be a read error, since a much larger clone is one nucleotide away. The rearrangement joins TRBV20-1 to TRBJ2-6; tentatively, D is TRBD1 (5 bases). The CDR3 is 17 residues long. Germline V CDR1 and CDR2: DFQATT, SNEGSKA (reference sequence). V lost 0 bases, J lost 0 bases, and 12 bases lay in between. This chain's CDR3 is CSARDQQGCSGANVLTF. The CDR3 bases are TGCAGTGCTAGAGATCAGCAGGGATGCTCTGGGGCCAACGTCCTGACTTTC.

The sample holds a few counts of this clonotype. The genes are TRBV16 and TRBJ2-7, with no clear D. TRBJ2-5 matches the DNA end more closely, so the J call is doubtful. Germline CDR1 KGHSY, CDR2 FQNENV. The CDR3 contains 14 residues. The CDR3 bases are TGTGCCAGCACCACAACCTTACCCGGGGAGACCCAGTACTTC. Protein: CASTTTLPGETQYF.

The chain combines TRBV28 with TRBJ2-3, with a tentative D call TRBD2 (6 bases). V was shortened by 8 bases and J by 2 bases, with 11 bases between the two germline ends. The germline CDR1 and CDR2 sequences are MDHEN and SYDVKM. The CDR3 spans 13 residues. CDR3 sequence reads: CASGRGLTDTQYF. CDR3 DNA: TGTGCCAGCGGGCGGGGACTCACAGATACGCAGTATTTT.

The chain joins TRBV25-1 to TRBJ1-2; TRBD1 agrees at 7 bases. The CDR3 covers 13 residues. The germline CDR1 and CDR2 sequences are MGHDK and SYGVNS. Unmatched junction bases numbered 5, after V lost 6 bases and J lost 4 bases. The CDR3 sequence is CASSEGARYGYTF. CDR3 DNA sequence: TGTGCCAGCAGCGAGGGGGCGCGCTATGGCTACACCTTC.